Below, 14 T cell receptor beta chains from the same sample are listed, as sequenced in a study of T cells after yellow fever vaccination. MiXCR, run by TCRdb on the 5' RACE reads, gives a single entry per CDR3 protein. The table lists roughly 56,000 distinct CDR3 sequences, 5.7% of them singletons. The material was PBMCs, either bulk or a sorted T-cell subset (CD4+, CD8+, memory, or dextramer-sorted; not recorded which), obtained on the day of the yellow fever booster vaccination. These receptors all stem from a man between 18 and 35 years old who received the YFV17D yellow fever vaccine.

This clonotype was recorded at least ten times. The CDR3 reads CASSSLGSGNTIYF. As DNA, the CDR3 is TGTGCCAGCAGTTCCTTGGGATCTGGAAACACCATATATTTT. V gene TRBV27 combines with J gene TRBJ1-3; D is undetermined. Germline V gene data show CDR1 as MNHEY and CDR2 as SMNVEV (reference sequence). The CDR3 extends over 14 amino acids. V was clipped by 4 bases and J by 1 base, with 8 bases between them.

This clonotype was counted ten times or more. This sequence joins TRBV6-2 or TRBV6-3 and TRBJ2-2, with D possibly matching TRBD2 (5 bases). This CDR3 has 15 residues. The germline CDR1 and CDR2 sequences are MNHEY and SVGEGT. V was shortened by 4 bases and J by 5 bases, with 14 bases between the two germline ends. CDR3 protein: CASSFLREGTGELFF. CDR3 nucleotides: TGTGCCAGCAGTTTCCTGAGGGAAGGGACCGGGGAGCTGTTTTTT.

Many counts were recorded for this clonotype. CDR3 coding DNA: TGCAGTGCAACTAGCGAACTTCCCCCAGATACGCAGTATTTT. Protein sequence: CSATSELPPDTQYF. The chain couples TRBV20-1 to TRBJ2-3, with 7 bases matching TRBD2. The CDR3 contains 14 residues. The germline V gene has CDR1 DFQATT and CDR2 SNEGSKA (reference sequence). The trim removed 6 bases at V and 4 bases at J, leaving 10 bases unmatched.

This clonotype was seen repeatedly, ten times or more. The chain is built from TRBV5-8 and TRBJ2-7; the D is unclear. The germline V and J ends were trimmed by 6 bases and 0 bases, with 22 bases remaining between them. Per the germline V gene, CDR1 is SGHTS and CDR2 is YDEGEE. This CDR3 is 17 amino acids long. CDR3 region: CASILGRILRSSYEQYV. In DNA, the CDR3 is TGTGCCAGCATCCTTGGAAGGATTCTCCGGAGCTCCTACGAGCAGTACGTC.

This clonotype occurred many times. CDR3 nucleotide sequence: TGTGCCAGCAGCCCGGGGCGGGGCTACCAAGAGACCCAGTACTTC. It yields the protein CASSPGRGYQETQYF. J is TRBJ2-5 and V is TRBV5-6, with D possibly being TRBD2 (6 bases). This CDR3 contains 15 residues. Germline assignment: CDR1 SGHDT and CDR2 YYEEEE. V was pared by 4 bases and J by 0 bases, with 13 bases between. Combining the CDR3 with reference TRBV5-6 and TRBJ2-5 gives the whole variable domain DAGVTQSPTHLIKTRGQQVTLRCSPKSGHDTVSWYQQALGQGPQFIFQYYEEEERQRGNFPDRFSGHQFPNYSSELNVNALLLGDSALYLCASSPGRGYQETQYFGPGTRLLVL.

This clonotype came up many times. The chain links TRBV7-9 to TRBJ2-7, with unresolved D. CDR1 is SEHNR, CDR2 FQNEAQ, per germline (reference sequence). The CDR3 is 12 residues long. Trimming took 5 bases from V and 5 from J, leaving 10 bases between them. The CDR3 spells CASSVLGNEQYF. CDR3 nucleotide sequence: TGTGCCAGCAGCGTCCTAGGGAACGAGCAGTACTTC.

This clonotype was recorded many times. The rearrangement links TRBV20-1 to TRBJ2-2, with 9 bases identical to TRBD1. Germline CDR1 reads DFQATT; CDR2 reads SNEGSKA (reference sequence). V shed 1 base and J 6 bases; nucleotides not matched to a gene: 18. The CDR3 totals 19 residues. The CDR3 region is CSARGPGTGLSSNPGELFF. The CDR3 DNA is TGCAGTGCTAGAGGCCCCGGGACAGGGCTATCGAGCAACCCCGGGGAGCTGTTTTTT.

This chain connects TRBV6-5 to TRBJ2-5; a possible D gene is TRBD2 (5 bases). This CDR3 comprises 15 residues. V gave up 2 bases and J gave up 5 bases, with 15 bases separating them. Germline values: CDR1 MNHEY, CDR2 SVGAGI. The chain's CDR3 is CASSYGVARGETQYF. In DNA form, the CDR3 reads TGTGCCAGCAGTTACGGAGTGGCTAGAGGGGAGACCCAGTACTTC.

The chain couples TRBV5-1 to TRBJ2-5, with 7 bases aligning to TRBD1. CDR1 is SGHRS, CDR2 YFSETQ, per germline. V gave up 3 bases and J gave up 7 bases; unmatched junction bases: 9. This CDR3 has 14 amino acids. CDR3 nucleotide sequence: TGCGCCAGCAGCTCGCCGGGGACAGAGGTGACCCAGTACTTC. Its translation is CASSSPGTEVTQYF.

This clonotype was seen many times. The chain has TRBV5-1 and TRBJ1-1; 7 positions agree with TRBD1. In germline, CDR1 is SGHRS, CDR2 YFSETQ. V trimming: 3 bases; J trimming: 7 bases; junction bases outside the gene matches: 0. The CDR3 is 11 residues long. CDR3 sequence (DNA): TGCGCCAGCAGCTCAGGGGGTGAAGCTTTCTTT. Translated: CASSSGGEAFF.

There are many counts of this clonotype. The chain employs TRBV6-5 and TRBJ2-1, with D possibly being TRBD2 (5 bases). The V end lost 7 bases, the J end lost 6 bases, and 19 bases lay between the germline ends. Germline V gene lookup returns CDR1 MNHEY and CDR2 SVGAGI. CDR3 length: 15 amino acids. The CDR3 region has the DNA TGTGCCAGCATGACGACTCAGAGGGCCAGCAATGAGCAGTTCTTC. Its translation: CASMTTQRASNEQFF.

The V call is TRBV9, the J call TRBJ2-1, with D unclear. CDR3 length equals 15 residues. Trimming left V 4 bases short and J 7 bases short, with 18 bases between. Looked up from germline, CDR1 is SGDLS and CDR2 is YYNGEE. CDR3 in DNA: TGTGCCAGCAGCATCCTCCCCGGCTCGCAGAATGAGCAGTTCTTC. Encoded protein: CASSILPGSQNEQFF.

The chain links TRBV7-9 to TRBJ2-7, with a weak D call TRBD2 (6 bases). This CDR3 contains 14 residues. Germline V gives CDR1 SEHNR, CDR2 FQNEAQ (reference sequence). V lost 2 bases, J lost 2 bases, and 10 bases lay in between. The DNA for the CDR3 is TGTGCCAGCAGCTTATGGAGGGCACCCTACGAGCAGTACTTC. The encoded protein is CASSLWRAPYEQYF.

This clonotype occurred a few times. The rearrangement links TRBV9 to TRBJ2-5; TRBD2 matches at 14 bases. CDR1 and CDR2 from the germline V gene are SGDLS and YYNGEE. This CDR3 region has 16 residues. Trimming removed 4 bases from V and 2 bases from J; junction bases left unmatched: 4. The CDR3 is CASSPRTSGGQETQYF. As DNA, the CDR3 is TGTGCCAGCAGCCCCCGGACTAGCGGGGGGCAAGAGACCCAGTACTTC.